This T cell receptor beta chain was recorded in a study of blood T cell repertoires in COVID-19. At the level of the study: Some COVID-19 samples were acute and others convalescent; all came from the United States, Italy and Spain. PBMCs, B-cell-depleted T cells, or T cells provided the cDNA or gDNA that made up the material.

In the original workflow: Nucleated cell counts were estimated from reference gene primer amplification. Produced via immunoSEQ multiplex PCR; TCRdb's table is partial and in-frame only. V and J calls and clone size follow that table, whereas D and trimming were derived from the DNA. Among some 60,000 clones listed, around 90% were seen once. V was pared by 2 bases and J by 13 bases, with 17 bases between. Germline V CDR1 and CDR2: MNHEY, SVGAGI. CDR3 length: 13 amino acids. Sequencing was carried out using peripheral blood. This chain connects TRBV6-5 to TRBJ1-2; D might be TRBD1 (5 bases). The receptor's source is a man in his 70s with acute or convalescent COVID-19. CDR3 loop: CASSYRSGAGFTF. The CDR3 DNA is TGTGCCAGCAGTTACCGAAGCGGGGCAGGGTTCACCTTC.